This TCR beta chain was observed in a study of blood T cells in healthy people across ages. Whole-study findings and limits: A roughly linear fall in TCR beta diversity per million T cells was seen with increasing age.

In the case of this clonotype: Its antigen is currently unknown.

Investigators took approximately 9.4 milliliters of peripheral blood from every donor. The use of a sample-barcoded 5' primer and a J-beta primer mix characterized a second PCR of roughly 7 to 12 cycles. Every cDNA molecule bore a tag from a template-switch adaptor containing 12 random nucleotides. TCRdb called the 5' RACE reads again in MiXCR, with one record for every CDR3 protein. Here the sample spans 1.2 million to 1.5 million distinct CDR3 sequences, 35% to 45% being singletons. Trimming pared 2 bases from V and 5 bases from J, leaving 6 bases between. Germline values: CDR1 MNHEY, CDR2 SMNVEV (reference sequence). This CDR3 spans 13 amino acids.

The clonotype was recovered from a woman between 18 and 29 years old in good health. The chain is built from TRBV27 and TRBJ2-2; no reliable D call. The material sequenced was blood. CDR3: CASSLPFTGELFF. The CDR3 DNA sequence: TGTGCCAGCAGTTTACCGTTTACCGGGGAGCTGTTTTTT.